This TCR beta chain was found in a study of T-cell memory formation after mild COVID-19 (dated by TCRdb to the early 2020s). About the study as a whole: TCR sequence clusters from the two donors were largely donor specific. In two donors, T-cell clones that expanded and contracted after mild COVID-19 were tracked by sequencing TCRalpha and TCRbeta repertoires over time. Two young, previously healthy adult volunteers made up the cohort, one male and one female.

As to this clonotype: Its antigen has not been determined. No much larger clone is present one base from it, and per-base qualities are unavailable.

Ficoll-Paque density gradient centrifugation was used to isolate PBMCs. Results the study describes overall, beyond this receptor: SARS-CoV-2 specificity of the second-wave clones peaking on day 37 was not confirmed. Clones that contracted from day 15 to 85 showed balanced CD4/CD8 phenotypes, whereas a second wave of clones that expanded from day 15 to 37 leaned towards CD4+. Some responding clones were found in pre-infection memory, which suggests that pre-existing cross-reactive memory T cells took part in the SARS-CoV-2 response. The study included only a couple of mild cases, and larger cohorts that include severe cases with pre-infection samples were judged to be necessary. Contracting CD4+ clones turned up mainly in the CM and EM memory subsets, whereas EMRA was where CD8+ clones were enriched.

Sequencing was performed on an Illumina NovaSeq 6000. TCRalpha and TCRbeta cDNA libraries were built by 5'RACE with constant-segment primers, adding sample barcodes and unique molecular identifiers. Trizol reagent was used to extract RNA from every sample. The libraries were amplified in two PCR steps, and the second step added a second sample barcode and Illumina TruSeq adapters. Sequencing of the libraries was done on an Illumina NovaSeq, producing 2 x 150 bp paired-end reads. As for how the authors treated the data: With migec v1.2.7, reads were demultiplexed and then collapsed into UMI-guided consensus sequences. With mixcr v2.1.11, UMI consensuses were aligned to TRA and TRB V and J templates and assembled into clonotypes. Clonotypes were classified as expanded or contracted when called significant by both edgeR and NoisET, with noise models trained on biological replicates. For edgeR calls, the thresholds were a false discovery rate-adjusted p below 0.01 and a log2 fold-change of 1. As an exploratory analysis of dynamics, max-normalized trajectories of the 1000 most abundant clonotypes were examined by PCA with hierarchical clustering. Each responding clone was given a CD4 or CD8 phenotype based on the CD4+ and CD8+ repertoires, which had been sequenced separately. TCRdb passed the public sequencing reads through fastp at Q25 and MiXCR, retaining productive beta sequences. Each CDR3 protein gets just one entry, which takes the most common genes and DNA from the rows behind it. The V and J calls shown here were made by TCRdb, not taken from the authors' results. This sample comprises about 250,000 distinct CDR3 sequences, about 16% of them detected only once. The ten largest clones capture 2.1% of the sample.

The TCR was taken from an adult woman who had mild COVID-19 (a few samples of this study predate the infection). The sample titles of this study are shuffled in the database, so cell type and time point are left out; the donor was told from shared clones. Sequenced material: PBMCs or a T cell subset sorted from them (not recorded which).

The CDR3 protein sequence reads: CASSRLRSPLHF. The sequenced DNA is TGTGCCAGCAGTCGCCTACGTTCACCCCTCCACTTT. The chain links TRBV12-3 or TRBV12-4 with TRBJ1-6; no D gene can be assigned with confidence. V is clipped by 5 bases and J by 9 bases, and the sequence between their germline boundaries is 8 bases long. The CDR3 numbers 12 residues from cysteine through phenylalanine. Only CDR3 DNA is held: 36 bases, read in frame from base 1.